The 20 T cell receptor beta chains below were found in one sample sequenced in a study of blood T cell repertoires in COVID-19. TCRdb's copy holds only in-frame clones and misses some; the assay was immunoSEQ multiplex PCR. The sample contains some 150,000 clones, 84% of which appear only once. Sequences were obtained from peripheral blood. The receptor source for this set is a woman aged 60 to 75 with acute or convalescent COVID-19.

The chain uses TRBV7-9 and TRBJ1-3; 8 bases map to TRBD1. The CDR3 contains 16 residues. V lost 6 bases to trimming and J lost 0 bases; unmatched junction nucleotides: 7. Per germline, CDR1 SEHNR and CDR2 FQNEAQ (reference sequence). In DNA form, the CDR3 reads TGTGCCAGCAGTACCGGGACAGGAAGCTCTGGAAACACCATATATTTT. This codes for CASSTGTGSSGNTIYF.

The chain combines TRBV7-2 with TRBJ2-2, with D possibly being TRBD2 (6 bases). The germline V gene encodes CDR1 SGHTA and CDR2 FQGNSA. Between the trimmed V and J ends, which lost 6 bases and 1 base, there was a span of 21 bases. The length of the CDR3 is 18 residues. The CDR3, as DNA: TGTGCCAGCAGACGCCCATTAGCGGCGGGACGGAACACCGGGGAGCTGTTTTTT. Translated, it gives CASRRPLAAGRNTGELFF.

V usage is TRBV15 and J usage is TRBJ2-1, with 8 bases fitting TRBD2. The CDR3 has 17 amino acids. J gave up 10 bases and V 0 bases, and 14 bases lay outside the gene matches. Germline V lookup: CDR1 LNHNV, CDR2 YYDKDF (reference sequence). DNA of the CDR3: TGTGCCACCAGCAGAGATCTCGCAGCGGGAGTCGCGGGGGAGCAGTTCTTC. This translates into CATSRDLAAGVAGEQFF.

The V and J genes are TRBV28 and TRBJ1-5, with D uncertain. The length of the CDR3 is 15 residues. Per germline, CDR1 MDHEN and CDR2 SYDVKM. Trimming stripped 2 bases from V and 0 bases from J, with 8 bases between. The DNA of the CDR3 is TGTGCCAGCAGTTTAAGGAGTACTAGCAATCAGCCCCAGCATTTT. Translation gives CASSLRSTSNQPQHF. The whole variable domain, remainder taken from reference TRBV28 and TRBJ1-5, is DVKVTQSSRYLVKRTGEKVFLECVQDMDHENMFWYRQDPGLGLRLIYFSYDVKMKEKGDIPEGYSVSREKKERFSLILESASTNQTSMYLCASSLRSTSNQPQHFGDGTRLSIL.

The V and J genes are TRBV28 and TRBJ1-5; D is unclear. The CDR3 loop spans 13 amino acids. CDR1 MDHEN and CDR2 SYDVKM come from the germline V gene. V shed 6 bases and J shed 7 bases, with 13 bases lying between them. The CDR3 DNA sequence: TGTGCCAGCAGCCCTCCCATTCGGCAGCCCCAGCATTTT. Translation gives CASSPPIRQPQHF.

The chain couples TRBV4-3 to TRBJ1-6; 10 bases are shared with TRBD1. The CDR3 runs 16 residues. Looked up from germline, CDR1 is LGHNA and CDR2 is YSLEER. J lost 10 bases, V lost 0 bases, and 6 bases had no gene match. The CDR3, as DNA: TGCGCCAGCAGCCAAGAGGGGACAGGGGTTAGATCACCCCTCCACTTT. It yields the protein CASSQEGTGVRSPLHF.

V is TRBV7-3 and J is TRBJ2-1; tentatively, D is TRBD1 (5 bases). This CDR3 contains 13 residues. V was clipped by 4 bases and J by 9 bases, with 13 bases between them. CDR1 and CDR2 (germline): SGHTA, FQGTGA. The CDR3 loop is CASSWNRGTEQFF. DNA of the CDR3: TGTGCCAGCAGCTGGAATAGGGGTACTGAGCAGTTCTTC.

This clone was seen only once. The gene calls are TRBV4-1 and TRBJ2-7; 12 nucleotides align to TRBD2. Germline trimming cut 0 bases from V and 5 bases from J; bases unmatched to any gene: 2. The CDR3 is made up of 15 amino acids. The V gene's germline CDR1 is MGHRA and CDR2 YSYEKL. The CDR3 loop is CASSQDRLAGDEQYF. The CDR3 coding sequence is TGCGCCAGCAGCCAAGATCGACTAGCGGGAGACGAGCAGTACTTC.

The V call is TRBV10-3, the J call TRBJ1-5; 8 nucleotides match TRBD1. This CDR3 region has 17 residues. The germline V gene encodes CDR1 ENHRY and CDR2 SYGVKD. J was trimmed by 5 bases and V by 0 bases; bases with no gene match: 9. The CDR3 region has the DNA TGTGCCATCAGTGAGTCTTCCCCCACGACAGGGGATCAGCCCCAGCATTTT. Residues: CAISESSPTTGDQPQHF.

CDR3 nucleotides: TGTGCCAGCAGCCCTGCACAGGGGTGGGGCTATGGCTACACCTTC. It specifies CASSPAQGWGYGYTF. V and J are TRBV3-1 (or the pseudogene TRBV3-2) and TRBJ1-2; 7 positions agree with TRBD1. J lost 4 bases, V lost 4 bases, and 9 bases had no gene match. CDR1 LGHDT and CDR2 YNNKEL come from the germline V gene (reference sequence). CDR3 length equals 15 residues.

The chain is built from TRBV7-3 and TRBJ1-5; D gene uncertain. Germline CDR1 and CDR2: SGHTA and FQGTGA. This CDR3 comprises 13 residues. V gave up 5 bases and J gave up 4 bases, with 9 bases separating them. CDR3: CASSAGLNQPQHF. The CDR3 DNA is TGTGCCAGCAGCGCGGGCCTTAATCAGCCCCAGCATTTT.

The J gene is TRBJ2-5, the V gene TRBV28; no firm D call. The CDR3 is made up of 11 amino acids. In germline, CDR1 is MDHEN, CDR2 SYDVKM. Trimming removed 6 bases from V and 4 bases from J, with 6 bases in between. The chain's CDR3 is CASSRAETQYF. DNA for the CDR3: TGTGCCAGCAGCCGCGCAGAGACCCAGTACTTC.

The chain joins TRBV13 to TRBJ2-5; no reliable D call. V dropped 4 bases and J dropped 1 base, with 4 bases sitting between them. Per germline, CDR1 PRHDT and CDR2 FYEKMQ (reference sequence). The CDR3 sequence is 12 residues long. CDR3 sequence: CASSSSQETQYF. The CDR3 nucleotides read TGTGCCAGCAGCTCTAGCCAAGAGACCCAGTACTTC.

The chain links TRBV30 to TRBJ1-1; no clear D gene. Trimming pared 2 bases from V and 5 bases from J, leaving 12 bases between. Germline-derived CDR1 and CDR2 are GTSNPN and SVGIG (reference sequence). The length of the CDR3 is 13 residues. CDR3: CAWSIGFGTEAFF. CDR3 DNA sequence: TGTGCCTGGAGTATTGGGTTCGGGACTGAAGCTTTCTTT.

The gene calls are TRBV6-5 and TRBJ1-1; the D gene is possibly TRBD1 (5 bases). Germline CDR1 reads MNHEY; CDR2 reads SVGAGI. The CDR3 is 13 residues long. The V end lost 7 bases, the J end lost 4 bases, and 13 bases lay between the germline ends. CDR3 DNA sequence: TGTGCCAGCAAGATTGGACAAAGCACTGAAGCTTTCTTT. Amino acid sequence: CASKIGQSTEAFF.

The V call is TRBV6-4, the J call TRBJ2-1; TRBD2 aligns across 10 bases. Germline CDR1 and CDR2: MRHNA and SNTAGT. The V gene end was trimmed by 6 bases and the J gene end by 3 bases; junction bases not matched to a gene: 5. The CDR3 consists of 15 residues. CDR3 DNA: TGTGCCAGCAGAAAACTAGCGGGAATCTACAATGAGCAGTTCTTC. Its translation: CASRKLAGIYNEQFF.

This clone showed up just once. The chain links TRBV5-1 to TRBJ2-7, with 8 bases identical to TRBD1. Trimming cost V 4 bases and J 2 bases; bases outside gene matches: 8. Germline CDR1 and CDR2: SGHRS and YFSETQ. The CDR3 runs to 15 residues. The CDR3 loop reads CASSPRQGSTYEQYF. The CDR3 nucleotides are TGCGCCAGCAGCCCGCGACAGGGGAGTACCTACGAGCAGTACTTC.

CDR3 region: CAWGQGGGGELFF. The CDR3 coding sequence is TGTGCCTGGGGACAGGGGGGCGGCGGGGAGCTGTTTTTT. The V and J genes are TRBV30 and TRBJ2-2, with TRBD1 identical over 10 bases. This CDR3 has 13 residues. Trimming cost V 5 bases and J 7 bases; bases outside gene matches: 4. From germline, CDR1 is GTSNPN and CDR2 SVGIG (reference sequence). The full variable domain, completed using reference TRBV30 and TRBJ2-2, is SQTIHQWPATLVQPVGSPLSLECTVEGTSNPNLYWYRQAAGRGLQLLFYSVGIGQISSEVPQNLSASRPQDRQFILSSKKLLLSDSGFYLCAWGQGGGGELFFGEGSRLTVL.

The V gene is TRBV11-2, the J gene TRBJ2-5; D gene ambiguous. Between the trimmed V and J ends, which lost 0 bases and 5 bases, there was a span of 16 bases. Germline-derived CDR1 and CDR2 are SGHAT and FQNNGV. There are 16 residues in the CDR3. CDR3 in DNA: TGTGCCAGCAGCTTAGATAATACTCTAGAGTGGGAGACCCAGTACTTC. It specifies CASSLDNTLEWETQYF.

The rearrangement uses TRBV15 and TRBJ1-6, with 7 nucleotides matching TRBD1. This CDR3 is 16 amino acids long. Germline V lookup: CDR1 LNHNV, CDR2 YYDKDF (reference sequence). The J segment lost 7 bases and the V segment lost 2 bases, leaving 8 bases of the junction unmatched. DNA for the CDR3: TGTGCCACCAGCAGACCTCTACAGGGGCGGAATTCACCCCTCCACTTT. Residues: CATSRPLQGRNSPLHF.